This T cell receptor beta chain is from a study of metastatic and nonmetastatic thyroid tumors. Study at large: Repertoires of blood and of tissue (tumor or nodule) from malignant and benign thyroid patients were compared.

Methods used by the authors: Building a distant-metastasis classifier for papillary thyroid cancer drew on CDR3 differences across clinicopathological groups. MiXCR was used by TCRdb to re-call the PCR reads. These V and J calls rely on TCRdb rather than the paper's analysis. Among about 40,000 clones listed, 10% to 12% were seen once. This CDR3 is built from 14 residues. Germline V gene lookup returns CDR1 MGHRA and CDR2 YSYEKL. With 4 bases removed from V and 3 bases from J, the gap between germline ends came to 13 bases. Concerning this clone: Its antigen is undetermined.

There were no patients who had received any treatment before thyroid surgery. Study conclusions and caveats: Across blood and tumor, TCR beta diversity in malignant thyroid tumors was reportedly significantly higher than in benign nodules.

The chain links TRBV4-1 to TRBJ2-7, with D unclear. The receptor comes from a female donor with papillary thyroid cancer or a benign thyroid nodule (not recorded which). Some clones in this sample may be carry-over from other donors' samples. The sample taken for sequencing was blood. CDR3 loop: CASSLWTSVYEQYF. The CDR3 bases are TGCGCCAGCAGCCTGTGGACCTCCGTCTACGAGCAGTACTTC.